This entry describes one TCR beta chain. This specimen belongs to a study of blood T cell repertoires in COVID-19. Study-level information: The United States, Italy and Spain were the sources of the acute and convalescent COVID-19 samples. From T cells, B-cell-depleted T cells, or PBMCs came the material, which was cDNA or gDNA.

Original data processing: It was from reference gene primer amplification that nucleated cell counts were estimated. The method was immunoSEQ multiplex PCR; TCRdb's version includes in-frame clones alone and lacks a portion of them. That table furnishes V, J and clone size, whereas the DNA furnished D and trimming. The sample records 95,000 to 110,000 clones, roughly 90% being singletons. CDR3 length: 16 residues. The trim removed 10 bases at V and 1 base at J, leaving 12 bases unmatched. Germline CDR1 and CDR2: LNHDA and SQIVND (reference sequence). The specimen sequenced was peripheral blood. The receptor was isolated from a human donor in a cohort sampled during active COVID-19. The gene calls are TRBV19 and TRBJ2-2; 7 bases line up with TRBD1. The CDR3 coding sequence is TGTGCCATGAGAGACAGGGTATCTTTGAACACCGGGGAGCTGTTTTTT. Translation gives CAMRDRVSLNTGELFF.